This T cell receptor (beta chain) was sequenced for a study of regulatory T cells in long-lasting Graves disease. Described time point: newly diagnosed GD, antithyroid drugs for less than 3 months. Researchers made the TCR library from RNA that was extracted from PBMCs. Library construction for TCR beta used iRepertoire HTBI primers and Arm-PCR of CDR3 regions. TCRdb independently ran MiXCR on the multiplex PCR reads; one entry per CDR3 protein. This repertoire shows some 240,000 distinct CDR3 sequences, roughly a fifth found once; its top ten account for roughly 12%. Of note for this clonotype: Its specificity is unknown.

Study-wide results and caveats: Shared public clonotypes totalled over 2,500 in persistent patients, compared with about 960 in new patients.

This sample also belongs to another study, concerning T cells in Graves' hyperthyroidism and ophthalmopathy. From that paper: Subjects aged 18 to 65 presented with newly diagnosed hyperthyroidism of less than 2 months' duration.

The sequence came from a woman under 40 with Graves disease. The input for sequencing was peripheral blood mononuclear cells (PBMCs), taken at new diagnosis, from a patient treated with antithyroid drugs.

In nucleotides, the CDR3 is TGTGCCAGCAGCCAAGAACCTTCAAAGACCCAGTACTTC. This encodes CASSQEPSKTQYF. The J gene is TRBJ2-5, the V gene TRBV3-1, with D unresolved. Trimming pared 0 bases from V and 6 bases from J, leaving 8 bases between. The germline CDR1 and CDR2 sequences are LGHDT and YNNKEL (reference sequence). This CDR3 is built from 13 residues.